The sequence of this T cell receptor beta chain was determined in a study of CD8 T cells in ankylosing spondylitis. TCRdb recomputed calls from the 5' RACE reads with MiXCR, one row per CDR3 protein. The sample lists under 150,000 distinct CDR3 sequences; roughly 8% were seen once. The CDR3 sequence is 14 residues long. The germline V and J ends were trimmed by 5 bases and 2 bases, with 14 bases remaining between them. Germline V gives CDR1 SGHRS, CDR2 YFSETQ. This clonotype was seen at least ten times. The rearrangement joins TRBV5-1 to TRBJ2-7; no clear D gene. The sequence derives from a male donor with ankylosing spondylitis. The sequenced sample was synovial fluid, either unsorted or a sorted T cell fraction (not recorded which). The DNA for the CDR3 is TGCGCCAGCAGAAAGTCGCAGGAACCCTACGAGCAGTACTTC. Translated: CASRKSQEPYEQYF.